This is a list of T cell receptor beta chains from one sample in a study of cytomegalovirus exposure and HLA in healthy donors. Clones were sequenced by immunoSEQ multiplex PCR, and TCRdb holds only the in-frame ones, with some missing. The sample lists roughly 200,000 clones, about four fifths seen once, with 14% in the top ten. The sequenced sample was PBMCs. These receptors all stem from a woman aged 25 to 39 in good health and CMV-seropositive. The CDR3 runs from the conserved cysteine through the conserved F or W. The D gene is left open where the match is weak. A clone size is listed for some rows: how often the clone was seen (once, few, many), or a class if it is expanded.

TRBJ2-1	NA	TRBV2	TRBD1	TGTGCCAGCAGCAAGACAGGGGGCGTGAACAATGAGCAGTTCTTC	CASSKTGGVNNEQFF
TRBJ2-7	NA	TRBV28	TRBD1	TGTGCCAGCAGTTCCGGGACAGGGGAGTACTTC	CASSSGTGEYF
TRBJ1-1	few	TRBV19	NA	TGTGCCAGTAGTAAGGCTAAGGGAGACACTGAAGCTTTCTTT	CASSKAKGDTEAFF
TRBJ2-1	NA	TRBV11-3	NA	TGTGCCAGCAGGTCGAGAGGGGGATCCAATGAGCAGTTCTTC	CASRSRGGSNEQFF
TRBJ2-1	NA	TRBV12-5	TRBD2	TGTGCTAGTGGTTCAAGAGGGCTGGGACTAGCCTCCAATGAGCAGTTCTTC	CASGSRGLGLASNEQFF
TRBJ2-1	many	TRBV29-1	NA	TGCAGCGTTGCAGTTTACAATGAGCAGTTCTTC	CSVAVYNEQFF
TRBJ2-2	NA	TRBV30	NA	TGTGCCTGGAGTGTACGGGCTAGCCTAGCCGGGGAGCTGTTTTTT	CAWSVRASLAGELFF
TRBJ1-2	NA	TRBV12-2	NA	TGTGCAAGTCGGAAAGGGGGTGGCTACACCTTC	CASRKGGGYTF
TRBJ2-7	NA	TRBV29-1	TRBD1	TGCAGCGTCAGGACAGGGGCATTAGAGCAGTACTTC	CSVRTGALEQYF
TRBJ1-6	NA	TRBV5-4	NA	TGTGCCAGCAGCTTGACAGGTTACGATTCACCCCTCCACTTT	CASSLTGYDSPLHF
TRBJ1-1	NA	TRBV6-5	NA	TGTGCCAGCAGTTACGGAAGGGGGTTGGGCACTGAAGCTTTCTTT	CASSYGRGLGTEAFF
TRBJ2-1	NA	TRBV7-9	TRBD1	TGTGCCAGCAGCCCCAGCGGACAGGGGATTTACAATGAGCAGTTCTTC	CASSPSGQGIYNEQFF
TRBJ1-5	NA	TRBV9	NA	TGTGCCAGCAGCGTAGATCATAGCAATCAGCCCCAGCATTTT	CASSVDHSNQPQHF
TRBJ2-7	few	TRBV15	NA	TGTGCCACCAGCAGAGATCTAGGGGGTGCCCACGAGCAGTACTTC	CATSRDLGGAHEQYF
TRBJ1-4	NA	TRBV6-1	NA	TGTGCCAGCGCAGGGGTTTATGAAAAACTGTTTTTT	CASAGVYEKLFF
TRBJ2-3	NA	TRBV10-2	TRBD2	TGCGCCAGCAGAGGGACTAGCTACACAGATACGCAGTATTTT	CASRGTSYTDTQYF
TRBJ1-2	NA	TRBV5-4	NA	TGTGCCAGCAGCTTGGCTCCGGGAACCTATGGCTACACCTTC	CASSLAPGTYGYTF
TRBJ2-1	NA	TRBV4-2	NA	TGTGCCAGCAGCCAAGATGTACTAGCAACAAGCCGAGAGGAGCAGTTCTTC	CASSQDVLATSREEQFF
TRBJ1-4	few	TRBV28	NA	TGTGCCAGCAGTTTGGGGGGAGCTAATGAAAAACTGTTTTTT	CASSLGGANEKLFF
TRBJ1-5	NA	TRBV2	TRBD1	TGTGCCAGCAGCGCGGACAGGGGGCTTGGACAGCCCCAGCATTTT	CASSADRGLGQPQHF
TRBJ1-4	NA	TRBV19	TRBD1	TGTGCCAGTAGTATAGCGCAGGGGGCGAGCGAAAAACTGTTTTTT	CASSIAQGASEKLFF
TRBJ1-2	few	TRBV5-1	TRBD1	TGCGCCAGCAGCTTGGGACAGGGGTTGAGGGATGGCTACACCTTC	CASSLGQGLRDGYTF
TRBJ1-3	NA	TRBV30	NA	TGTGCCTGGAGCCAGGGACACTCCTCTGGAAACACCATATATTTT	CAWSQGHSSGNTIYF
TRBJ1-2	few	TRBV6-5	TRBD1	TGTGCCAGCAGTTTAAAAACAGGGGCCTTAGGAGGCTACACCTTC	CASSLKTGALGGYTF
TRBJ2-1	few	TRBV5-1	NA	TGCGCCAGCAGCTTGGCGGGGGGCGGGGATGAGCAGTTCTTC	CASSLAGGGDEQFF
TRBJ2-7	few	TRBV7-2	NA	TGTGCCAGCAGCTCCCATGGGCGTACCTACGAGCAGTACTTC	CASSSHGRTYEQYF
TRBJ1-1	NA	TRBV23-1	NA	TGCGCCAGCAGTCAAGTACGGGAGGCGAGGACTGAAGCTTTCTTT	CASSQVREARTEAFF
TRBJ1-4	few	TRBV5-6	NA	TGTGCCAGCAGCTTGTGGGGCAGACAGGCCAAAGGTGAAAAACTGTTTTTT	CASSLWGRQAKGEKLFF